A selection of T cell receptor beta chains follows, all from one sample in a study of blood T cell repertoires in COVID-19. Libraries were prepared by immunoSEQ multiplex PCR; TCRdb keeps only in-frame clonotypes and omits some of them. In the table there are nearly 250,000 clones, around 86% of which are singletons. Sequenced sample: peripheral blood. The origin of the receptors is a woman of 80 years or more with COVID-19, enrolled during active disease. Both conserved end residues are part of each CDR3. The D gene is left open where the match is weak. Clone size appears in some rows only: once, few, many, or a class for an expanded clone.

TRBV5-1	.	TRBD2	TRBJ2-1	CASSFLAGENNEQFF	TGCGCCAGCAGCTTCCTAGCGGGGGAGAACAATGAGCAGTTCTTC
TRBV28	.	TRBD1	TRBJ1-4	CASSVLTGTGGLLMINEKLFF	TGTGCCAGCAGTGTATTAACGGGGACAGGAGGCCTTCTGATGATTAATGAAAAACTGTTTTTT
TRBV5-6	.	.	TRBJ2-5	CASSYAGETQYF	TGTGCCAGCAGCTACGCAGGAGAGACCCAGTACTTC
TRBV27	.	.	TRBJ2-2	CASMIQGGTGELFF	TGTGCCAGCATGATTCAGGGCGGCACCGGGGAGCTGTTTTTT
TRBV19	once	TRBD1	TRBJ1-2	CASSITGTGGYTF	TGTGCCAGTAGTATAACCGGGACAGGGGGCTACACCTTC
TRBV12-3/TRBV12-4	.	.	TRBJ1-2	CASSLSLYGYTF	TGTGCCAGCAGTTTAAGCCTATATGGCTACACCTTC
TRBV6-2/TRBV6-3	.	.	TRBJ1-1	CASSYEARTEAFF	TGTGCCAGCAGTTACGAGGCCAGAACTGAAGCTTTCTTT
TRBV6-5	.	TRBD1	TRBJ2-7	CASRSQGQYEQYF	TGTGCCAGCAGATCACAGGGGCAGTACGAGCAGTACTTC
TRBV3-1/TRBV3-2	.	.	TRBJ1-1	CASSPRGGVTEAFF	TGTGCCAGCAGCCCAAGGGGGGGAGTTACTGAAGCTTTCTTT
TRBV25-1	.	TRBD1	TRBJ1-2	CASSGQDRVYGYTF	TGTGCCAGCAGCGGACAGGACAGGGTATATGGCTACACCTTC
TRBV11-2	once	.	TRBJ2-3	CASSRFPGSGTDTQYF	TGTGCCAGCAGCCGATTCCCTGGCAGTGGCACAGATACGCAGTATTTT
TRBV3-1/TRBV3-2	.	.	TRBJ1-3	CASSQGLAGNTIYF	TGTGCCAGCAGCCAAGGGCTCGCTGGAAACACCATATATTTT
TRBV2	.	.	TRBJ1-1	CASRPTLLNTEAFF	TGTGCCAGCAGACCTACTTTATTGAACACTGAAGCTTTCTTT
TRBV3-1/TRBV3-2	.	TRBD1	TRBJ1-2	CASSSDRERLSGYTF	TGTGCCAGCAGCTCAGACAGGGAACGCCTTAGTGGCTACACCTTC
TRBV5-1	.	TRBD1	TRBJ1-2	CASSLLPQGAQRTYGYTF	TGCGCCAGCAGCCTCCTCCCGCAGGGGGCGCAGAGGACATATGGCTACACCTTC
TRBV7-2	.	TRBD1	TRBJ1-5	CASSLGDRGKNQPQHF	TGTGCCAGCAGCTTAGGGGACAGGGGTAAGAATCAGCCCCAGCATTTT
TRBV29-1	.	TRBD2	TRBJ2-7	CSVGLSYEQYF	TGCAGCGTGGGACTATCCTACGAGCAGTACTTC
TRBV5-4	.	.	TRBJ1-1	CASSLGRSPTEAFF	TGTGCCAGCAGCTTGGGCAGGTCTCCCACTGAAGCTTTCTTT
TRBV20-1	.	.	TRBJ1-2	CSASVGGGGYTF	TGCAGTGCTAGTGTAGGAGGCGGCGGCTACACCTTC
TRBV28	.	.	TRBJ1-5	CASRVQGNRNQPQHF	TGTGCCAGCAGGGTACAGGGCAACCGCAATCAGCCCCAGCATTTT
TRBV9	.	TRBD1	TRBJ1-3	CAFRDRLYSGNTIYF	TGTGCCTTCCGGGACAGGTTGTATTCTGGAAACACCATATATTTT
TRBV6-6	.	TRBD1	TRBJ1-5	CASSYEGQGYKPQHF	TGTGCCAGCAGTTACGAGGGACAGGGGTATAAGCCCCAGCATTTT
TRBV5-1	.	.	TRBJ1-4	CASSYGGSDEKLFF	TGCGCCAGCAGCTATGGGGGGAGCGATGAAAAACTGTTTTTT
TRBV6-5	.	TRBD1	TRBJ2-2	CASKSTGAPGELFF	TGTGCCAGCAAGTCGACAGGGGCGCCCGGGGAGCTGTTTTTT
TRBV11-2	.	.	TRBJ2-1	CASSLYGGHEQFF	TGTGCCAGCAGCTTATACGGGGGGCATGAGCAGTTCTTC
TRBV6-2/TRBV6-3	.	.	TRBJ1-2	CASSYSVNYGYTF	TGTGCCAGCAGTTATTCAGTTAACTATGGCTACACCTTC
TRBV12-5	.	TRBD1	TRBJ2-7	CASGLGTGDGEQYF	TGTGCTAGTGGTTTGGGGACAGGGGATGGCGAGCAGTACTTC
TRBV6-5	once	.	TRBJ1-2	CASSSGTNLGYTF	TGTGCCAGCAGTAGCGGGACAAACTTAGGCTACACCTTC
TRBV28	.	.	TRBJ1-5	CASSLSQTHQHF	TGTGCCAGCAGTTTGTCACAGACCCACCAGCATTTT
TRBV19	.	.	TRBJ2-7	CASSIGQSYEQYF	TGTGCCAGTAGTATAGGGCAGTCCTACGAGCAGTACTTC
TRBV19	.	.	TRBJ1-4	CASSPTGENEKLFF	TGTGCCAGTTCCCCGACAGGAGAGAATGAAAAACTGTTTTTT
TRBV5-1	.	.	TRBJ2-7	CASSLDGGRYEQYF	TGCGCCAGCAGCTTGGATGGGGGCAGGTACGAGCAGTACTTC
TRBV29-1	.	TRBD1	TRBJ1-5	CSVVAGGSGDQPQHF	TGCAGCGTTGTCGCAGGGGGCTCGGGGGATCAGCCCCAGCATTTT
TRBV28	.	.	TRBJ2-1	CASSPPRGAAGEQFF	TGTGCCAGCAGCCCCCCACGGGGGGCGGCCGGTGAGCAGTTCTTC
TRBV18	.	.	TRBJ2-5	CASSPPNGPQETQYF	TGTGCCAGCTCACCACCGAATGGGCCACAAGAGACCCAGTACTTC
TRBV6-2/TRBV6-3	.	.	TRBJ1-1	CASSSPQPGHYTEAFF	TGTGCCAGCAGTTCCCCTCAACCGGGACACTACACTGAAGCTTTCTTT
TRBV2	.	.	TRBJ1-2	CASSQAHYYGYTF	TGTGCCAGCAGCCAGGCTCACTACTATGGCTACACCTTC
TRBV4-2	once	.	TRBJ1-1	CASSQVLAWGTEAFF	TGTGCCAGCAGCCAAGTCCTAGCCTGGGGCACTGAAGCTTTCTTT
TRBV5-4	.	TRBD1	TRBJ1-2	CASSLVGQPYGYTF	TGTGCCAGCAGCTTGGTGGGACAGCCCTATGGCTACACCTTC
TRBV6-5	.	TRBD1	TRBJ1-1	CASTRGQGLNTEAFF	TGTGCCAGCACAAGGGGACAGGGCCTGAACACTGAAGCTTTCTTT
TRBV19	many	.	TRBJ1-2	CASHQDSLSGYTF	TGTGCCAGCCATCAGGACTCCCTTTCCGGCTACACCTTC
TRBV29-1	.	.	TRBJ2-3	CSVERGTDTQYF	TGCAGCGTAGAACGGGGCACAGATACGCAGTATTTT
TRBV9	.	.	TRBJ2-5	CASSPGSQETQYF	TGTGCCAGCAGCCCCGGGAGTCAAGAGACCCAGTACTTC
TRBV4-2	.	TRBD1	TRBJ1-2	CASSLGTGGDGYGYTF	TGTGCCAGCAGCCTAGGGACAGGGGGCGACGGCTATGGCTACACCTTC
TRBV14	.	.	TRBJ2-7	CPPGGTPHEQYF	TGTCCCCCGGGCGGGACCCCCCACGAGCAGTACTTC
TRBV2	.	TRBD1	TRBJ1-2	CASRGQGIYGYTF	TGTGCCAGCAGAGGACAGGGGATCTATGGCTACACCTTC